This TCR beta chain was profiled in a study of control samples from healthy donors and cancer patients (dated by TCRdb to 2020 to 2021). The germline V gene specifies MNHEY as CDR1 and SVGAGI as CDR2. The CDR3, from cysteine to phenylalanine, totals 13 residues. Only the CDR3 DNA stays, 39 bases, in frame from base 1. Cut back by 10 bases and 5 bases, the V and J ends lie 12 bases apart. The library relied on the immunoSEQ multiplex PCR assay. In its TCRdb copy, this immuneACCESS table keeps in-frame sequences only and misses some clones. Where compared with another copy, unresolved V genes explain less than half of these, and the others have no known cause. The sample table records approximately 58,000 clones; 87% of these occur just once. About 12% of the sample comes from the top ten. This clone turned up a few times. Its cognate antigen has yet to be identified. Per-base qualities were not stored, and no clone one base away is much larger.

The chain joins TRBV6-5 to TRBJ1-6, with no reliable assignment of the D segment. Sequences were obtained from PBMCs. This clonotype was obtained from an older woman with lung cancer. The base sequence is TGTGCCACTGCGCGCAAAGATAATTCACCCCTCCACTTT. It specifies CATARKDNSPLHF.